This is a list of T cell receptor beta chains from one sample in a study of cytomegalovirus exposure and HLA in healthy donors. Profiling relied on immunoSEQ multiplex PCR, and the TCRdb table lists in-frame clones only, not all of them. The sample yields more than 110,000 clones, approximately 79% seen once. The sequenced material came from PBMCs. The receptors were sampled from a woman between 50 and 59 years old in good health and CMV-seropositive. CDR3s include the opening cysteine and the closing phenylalanine or tryptophan. The D gene is left open where the match is weak. Clone size is given for some rows only: seen once, a few or many times, or a class if the clone is expanded.

d_gene	v_gene	j_gene	abundance	CDR3aa	CDR3nt
-	TRBV19	TRBJ1-1	-	CASSTPEGRGRTEAFF	TGTGCCAGTAGTACCCCCGAAGGGCGAGGGAGAACTGAAGCTTTCTTT
TRBD1	TRBV4-1	TRBJ1-3	-	CASSLQGASGNTIYF	TGCGCCAGCAGCCTACAGGGGGCGTCTGGAAACACCATATATTTT
-	TRBV7-6	TRBJ1-3	once	CASSPGAGNTIYF	TGTGCCAGCAGCCCAGGGGCTGGAAACACCATATATTTT
-	TRBV21-1	TRBJ1-6	-	CASSKGQKNSPLHF	TGTGCCAGCAGCAAAGGACAGAAAAATTCACCCCTCCACTTT
-	TRBV30	TRBJ1-2	-	CAWSVQGRGYTF	TGTGCCTGGAGTGTACAGGGCCGGGGCTACACCTTC
-	TRBV5-4	TRBJ2-2	-	CASSADRKGATGELFF	TGTGCCAGCAGCGCCGACAGAAAAGGCGCCACCGGGGAGCTGTTTTTT
-	TRBV9	TRBJ2-7	once	CASSVGVIESTIEQYF	TGTGCCAGCAGCGTAGGAGTGATTGAATCTACGATAGAGCAGTACTTC
-	TRBV10-3	TRBJ2-7	-	CAISEGVGASYEQYF	TGTGCCATCAGTGAGGGAGTGGGGGCCTCCTACGAGCAGTACTTC
TRBD1	TRBV28	TRBJ1-1	-	CASSYTGGTEAFF	TGTGCCAGCAGTTACACAGGGGGAACTGAAGCTTTCTTT
-	TRBV28	TRBJ2-7	-	CASSFVDNYEQYF	TGTGCCAGCAGTTTCGTGGACAACTACGAGCAGTACTTC
TRBD1	TRBV5-8	TRBJ1-5	once	CASSLGDRAAGSNQPQHF	TGTGCCAGCAGCTTGGGAGACAGGGCGGCGGGTAGCAATCAGCCCCAGCATTTT
-	TRBV11-3	TRBJ2-1	-	CASSMMGSSYNEQFF	TGTGCCAGCAGCATGATGGGGAGCTCCTACAATGAGCAGTTCTTC
-	TRBV5-1	TRBJ2-5	once	CASTLLYSGETQYF	TGCGCCAGCACCTTGCTTTACAGCGGGGAGACCCAGTACTTC
-	TRBV9	TRBJ2-7	few	CASSVDGEPYEQYF	TGTGCCAGCAGCGTAGATGGGGAGCCCTACGAGCAGTACTTC
TRBD1	TRBV5-1	TRBJ1-6	-	CASSIGGTANSPLHF	TGCGCCAGCAGCATCGGCGGGACAGCTAATTCACCCCTCCACTTT
-	TRBV25-1	TRBJ1-1	-	CASSRQGITEAFF	TGTGCCAGCAGTCGGCAGGGTATCACTGAAGCTTTCTTT
-	TRBV5-1	TRBJ2-5	-	CASSLGSQETQYF	TGCGCCAGCAGCTTGGGTAGCCAAGAGACCCAGTACTTC
-	TRBV30	TRBJ1-1	-	CAWTGRATTEAFF	TGTGCCTGGACGGGCAGGGCTACCACTGAAGCTTTCTTT
-	TRBV11-3	TRBJ2-3	-	CASSSRQQASTDTQYF	TGTGCCAGCAGCTCAAGGCAACAGGCTAGCACAGATACGCAGTATTTT
-	TRBV7-9	TRBJ2-1	-	CASSSPRGVREQFF	TGTGCCAGCAGCTCCCCCAGGGGCGTTCGAGAGCAGTTCTTC
TRBD2	TRBV6-5	TRBJ2-7	-	CASSGGGSTYEQYF	TGTGCCAGCAGTGGCGGGGGAAGTACCTACGAGCAGTACTTC
TRBD1	TRBV7-8	TRBJ2-2	-	CASSRPPGTGATGELFF	TGTGCCAGCAGCCGCCCCCCCGGGACAGGGGCCACCGGGGAGCTGTTTTTT
TRBD1	TRBV7-2	TRBJ1-4	-	CASSFWTGDEKLFF	TGTGCCAGCAGCTTTTGGACAGGGGATGAAAAACTGTTTTTT
-	TRBV19	TRBJ2-3	-	CASSTDISPGNPQYF	TGTGCCAGTAGTACCGATATATCCCCGGGTAATCCGCAGTATTTT
TRBD1	TRBV28	TRBJ2-1	-	CASAGTGRYNEQFF	TGTGCCAGCGCCGGGACAGGGAGATACAATGAGCAGTTCTTC
-	TRBV5-5	TRBJ2-1	-	CASSLGQGPNEQFF	TGTGCCAGCAGCTTGGGGCAGGGTCCTAATGAGCAGTTCTTC
TRBD1	TRBV7-3	TRBJ1-1	-	CASSLRAGGVTEAFF	TGTGCCAGCAGCTTAAGGGCAGGGGGCGTCACTGAAGCTTTCTTT
TRBD1	TRBV4-3	TRBJ1-2	-	CASRPGQGTYGYTF	TGCGCCAGCAGACCGGGACAGGGGACCTATGGCTACACCTTC
TRBD1	TRBV6-1	TRBJ2-1	-	CASSLGQGSYNEQFF	TGTGCCAGCAGTTTGGGACAGGGGTCCTACAATGAGCAGTTCTTC
TRBD1	TRBV2	TRBJ1-5	-	CASRGDRGNQPQHF	TGTGCCAGCAGGGGGGACAGGGGGAATCAGCCCCAGCATTTT
TRBD2	TRBV11-3	TRBJ2-3	few	CASGTSQADTQYF	TGTGCCAGCGGGACTAGCCAGGCAGATACGCAGTATTTT
-	TRBV5-4	TRBJ2-7	-	CASSLFGPSRSHEQYF	TGTGCCAGCAGCTTGTTTGGTCCTAGCCGAAGCCACGAGCAGTACTTC
-	TRBV19	TRBJ2-4	-	CASSNQGTKNIQYF	TGTGCCAGTAGTAACCAGGGGACCAAAAACATTCAGTACTTC
-	TRBV7-2	TRBJ1-3	-	CASSSQGFSGNTIYF	TGTGCCAGCAGCTCCCAGGGATTCTCTGGAAACACCATATATTTT
TRBD2	TRBV5-1	TRBJ2-7	once	CASSLEVSGVYEQYF	TGCGCCAGCAGCTTGGAAGTAAGCGGGGTTTACGAGCAGTACTTC
-	TRBV28	TRBJ2-1	-	CAGGEQDEQFF	TGTGCCGGAGGTGAGCAGGATGAGCAGTTCTTC
TRBD1	TRBV5-4	TRBJ1-1	-	CASSPTGVRNTEAFF	TGTGCCAGCAGCCCTACAGGGGTGAGGAACACTGAAGCTTTCTTT
TRBD1	TRBV10-3	TRBJ1-2	-	CATTRQGGNGYTF	TGTGCCACCACCCGACAGGGAGGAAATGGCTACACCTTC
TRBD1	TRBV7-9	TRBJ2-7	-	CASSSRTGQDQHF	TGTGCCAGCAGTTCCAGAACCGGACAGGACCAACACTTC
TRBD1	TRBV5-1	TRBJ2-6	-	CASTGVSGANVLTF	TGCGCCTCGACAGGGGTTTCGGGGGCCAACGTCCTGACTTTC
TRBD2	TRBV25-1	TRBJ2-7	-	CASSGLSGARSYEQYF	TGTGCCAGCAGTGGCCTTAGCGGGGCCCGATCCTACGAGCAGTACTTC
TRBD1	TRBV7-9	TRBJ2-1	few	CASSLGGDRGWNEQFF	TGTGCCAGCAGCTTAGGTGGGGACAGGGGATGGAATGAGCAGTTCTTC
-	TRBV9	TRBJ2-5	-	CASSPPQSQETQYF	TGTGCCAGCAGCCCCCCCCAATCCCAAGAGACCCAGTACTTC
TRBD2	TRBV5-1	TRBJ2-3	-	CASKAGGLLSTDTQYF	TGCGCCAGCAAGGCGGGGGGGCTCCTTAGCACAGATACGCAGTATTTT
-	TRBV7-6	TRBJ1-5	-	CASSLGLYNPGNQPQHF	TGTGCCAGCAGCTTAGGATTGTATAACCCGGGGAATCAGCCCCAGCATTTT
-	TRBV9	TRBJ1-2	-	CASSVAPGDGYTF	TGTGCCAGCAGCGTAGCCCCCGGAGACGGCTACACCTTC
TRBD1	TRBV28	TRBJ1-2	few	CASSGLNRGSAYGYTF	TGTGCCAGCAGTGGATTAAACAGGGGAAGTGCCTATGGCTACACCTTC
TRBD1	TRBV7-2	TRBJ1-1	-	CASSLAVTGMNTEAFF	TGTGCCAGCAGCTTAGCCGTGACAGGGATGAACACTGAAGCTTTCTTT
TRBD1	TRBV5-1	TRBJ2-1	few	CASSLQGANEQFF	TGCGCCAGCAGCTTGCAGGGGGCGAATGAGCAGTTCTTC
TRBD1	TRBV9	TRBJ1-3	-	CASCVGQGPGNTIYF	TGTGCCAGCTGCGTCGGACAGGGACCTGGAAACACCATATATTTT
TRBD1	TRBV7-2	TRBJ1-5	-	CASSLGYRGLSQPQHF	TGTGCCAGCAGCTTAGGCTACAGGGGGCTTAGTCAGCCCCAGCATTTT
-	TRBV5-1	TRBJ1-4	-	CASSSASLGGNEKLFF	TGCGCCAGCAGCTCTGCATCTTTGGGAGGGAATGAAAAACTGTTTTTT
-	TRBV10-3	TRBJ2-1	-	CAITSDYNEQFF	TGTGCCATCACCAGCGACTACAATGAGCAGTTCTTC
-	TRBV5-4	TRBJ2-3	-	CASSFQQTISDTQYF	TGTGCCAGCAGCTTCCAACAGACGATCTCCGATACGCAGTATTTT
TRBD2	TRBV13	TRBJ2-5	-	CASSWERERFQETQYF	TGTGCCAGCAGCTGGGAGCGGGAGCGCTTCCAAGAGACCCAGTACTTC
-	TRBV5-6	TRBJ1-4	-	CASSPVRNEKLFF	TGTGCCAGCAGCCCGGTCAGGAATGAAAAACTGTTTTTT
-	TRBV5-4	TRBJ1-1	-	CASSSRSNGNTEAFF	TGTGCCAGCAGCTCCCGCAGTAATGGTAACACTGAAGCTTTCTTT
-	TRBV7-3	TRBJ2-2	-	CASSVVRTANTGELFF	TGTGCCAGCAGCGTAGTAAGGACAGCGAACACCGGGGAGCTGTTTTTT
TRBD1	TRBV11-2	TRBJ2-3	-	CASSFPQGPGTQYF	TGTGCCAGCAGCTTTCCACAGGGGCCAGGTACGCAGTATTTT